Below, 31 T cell receptor beta chains from the same sample are listed, as sequenced in a study of blood T cell repertoires in COVID-19. Clones were read by immunoSEQ multiplex PCR, and TCRdb kept only the in-frame ones, dropping some. Of about 170,000 clones in the sample, more than 75% are singletons; the top ten hold 3% to 4%. The sequenced sample consisted of peripheral blood. These receptors all come from a man between 18 and 35 years old with active or convalescent COVID-19.

The gene calls are TRBV4-2 and TRBJ2-3; D might be TRBD2 (7 bases). This CDR3 has 16 amino acids. V was clipped by 4 bases and J by 3 bases, with 17 bases between them. The germline gives CDR1 LGHNA, CDR2 YNFKEQ. CDR3 amino acids: CASSPLKGGGTDTQYF. Here the CDR3 DNA reads TGTGCCAGCAGCCCCCTCAAAGGGGGGGGAACAGATACGCAGTATTTT.

This clone was counted at least ten times. Other nucleotide sequences from this sample produce the same CDR3. The chain couples TRBV29-1 to TRBJ1-2, with 12 positions matching TRBD1. After removal of 6 bases from V and 8 bases from J, the junction contained 7 bases not matched to a gene. Germline CDR1 and CDR2: SQVTM and ANQGSEA. This CDR3 comprises 13 residues. The CDR3 nucleotides are TGCAGCGTCGGGACAGGGGGCTTGGAGGGCTACACCTTC. As protein: CSVGTGGLEGYTF.

The chain is built from TRBV27 and TRBJ2-5; 9 positions match TRBD2. V lost 5 bases and J lost 3; bases outside the gene matches: 7. The germline V gene has CDR1 MNHEY and CDR2 SMNVEV (reference sequence). This CDR3 spans 15 amino acids. In nucleotides, the CDR3 is TGTGCCAGCAGTACCCTAGCGGGGATTGAAGAGACCCAGTACTTC. It is translated as CASSTLAGIEETQYF.

The chain is built from TRBV4-1 and TRBJ2-5; TRBD2 aligns across 8 bases. The CDR3 sequence is 17 residues long. The trim removed 0 bases at V and 4 bases at J, leaving 10 bases unmatched. Looked up from germline, CDR1 is MGHRA and CDR2 is YSYEKL. DNA for the CDR3: TGCGCCAGCAGCCAAGATCTAAGCGGGGGTAGCGTAGAGACCCAGTACTTC. Its protein is CASSQDLSGGSVETQYF.

This clone was recorded once. The chain combines TRBV7-2 with TRBJ2-1, with 8 bases lining up with TRBD1. Germline values: CDR1 SGHTA, CDR2 FQGNSA. CDR3 size: 15 residues. V lost 3 bases, J lost 5 bases, and 6 bases stayed unmatched. The CDR3 sequence: CASSFGQGPHNEQFF. The CDR3 region has the DNA TGTGCCAGCAGCTTCGGACAGGGCCCACACAATGAGCAGTTCTTC.

The chain couples TRBV11-2 to TRBJ1-6; perhaps TRBD1 as D (5 bases). The germline V gene has CDR1 SGHAT and CDR2 FQNNGV. The length of the CDR3 is 15 residues. Trimming removed 4 bases from V and 7 bases from J, with 14 bases in between. The CDR3 sequence is CASSSSRDWNSPLHF. For the CDR3, the DNA is TGTGCCAGCAGCTCTTCCCGGGACTGGAATTCACCCCTCCACTTT.

The rearrangement joins TRBV3-1 (or the pseudogene TRBV3-2) to TRBJ2-2; TRBD2 agrees at 11 bases. Losses at the gene ends were 4 bases for V and 1 base for J; bases not matched to a gene: 5. The CDR3 covers 17 residues. Per the germline V gene, CDR1 is LGHDT and CDR2 is YNNKEL (reference sequence). The CDR3 region has the DNA TGTGCCAGCAGCCGATCTGGACTAGCGGGGAACACCGGGGAGCTGTTTTTT. Amino acid sequence: CASSRSGLAGNTGELFF.

This chain links TRBV5-6 with TRBJ2-7, with 12 bases that match TRBD1. The CDR3 consists of 15 residues. Germline V CDR1 and CDR2: SGHDT, YYEEEE. With V trimmed by 4 bases and J by 2 bases, 4 bases remained unmatched. The DNA of the CDR3 is TGTGCCAGCAGCGTCCGGGACAGGGGGCCCTACGAGCAGTACGTC. Amino acid sequence: CASSVRDRGPYEQYV.

In DNA form, the CDR3 reads TGTGCCAGCAGGCCGCAACAGGGGTCAATCTATGGCTACACCTTC. Amino acid sequence: CASRPQQGSIYGYTF. The chain recombines TRBV6-5 with TRBJ1-2; 7 bases line up with TRBD1. V shed 6 bases, J shed 4 bases, and the junction held 11 bases outside the gene matches. The germline gives CDR1 MNHEY, CDR2 SVGAGI. This CDR3 has 15 amino acids.

This clone was picked up one time. This chain links TRBV6-6 with TRBJ1-2; D may be TRBD1 (5 bases). The germline CDR1 and CDR2 sequences are MNHNY and SVGAGI (reference sequence). V was clipped by 7 bases and J by 4 bases, with 10 bases between them. CDR3 length equals 12 residues. Written as DNA, the CDR3 is TGTGCCAGCAAAACGACAGTCTATGGCTACACCTTC. Translating it yields CASKTTVYGYTF.

The chain employs TRBV3-1 (or the pseudogene TRBV3-2) and TRBJ1-4; D call uncertain. The CDR3 consists of 15 residues. CDR1 is LGHDT and CDR2 is YNNKEL in the germline V gene (reference sequence). The V and J ends lost 2 bases and 0 bases respectively, with 7 bases between them. The CDR3 protein is CASSQFPATNEKLFF. The CDR3, as DNA: TGTGCCAGCAGCCAATTCCCTGCAACTAATGAAAAACTGTTTTTT.

This clone was observed once. J is TRBJ2-7 and V is TRBV11-1; D gene ambiguous. CDR3 length equals 14 residues. V was shortened by 2 bases and J by 5 bases, with 13 bases between the two germline ends. Looked up from germline, CDR1 is SGHAT and CDR2 is FQDESV (reference sequence). Here the CDR3 DNA reads TGTGCCAGCAGCTTAATCAACTTAATCCACGAGCAGTACTTC. Amino acid sequence: CASSLINLIHEQYF.

This chain joins TRBV6-5 and TRBJ2-2; D gene unclear. This CDR3 is 13 amino acids long. CDR1 is MNHEY, CDR2 SVGAGI, per germline. V was cut by 6 bases and J by 1 base, with 6 bases left in between. CDR3 DNA sequence: TGTGCCAGCAGCGACAAGAACACCGGGGAGCTGTTTTTT. Translated, it gives CASSDKNTGELFF.

This rearrangement joins TRBV5-4 to TRBJ1-2; TRBD1 aligns across 7 bases. The J segment lost 2 bases and the V segment lost 0 bases, leaving 7 bases of the junction unmatched. Germline assignment: CDR1 SGHNT and CDR2 YYREEE (reference sequence). The CDR3 is made up of 16 amino acids. CDR3 nucleotide sequence: TGTGCCAGCAGCTTGGCCGGGGCAGGGGGGAACTATGGCTACACCTTC. The encoded protein is CASSLAGAGGNYGYTF. Full variable domain (outside the CDR3, taken from reference TRBV5-4 and TRBJ1-2): ETGVTQSPTHLIKTRGQQVTLRCSSQSGHNTVSWYQQALGQGPQFIFQYYREEENGRGNFPPRFSGLQFPNYSSELNVNALELDDSALYLCASSLAGAGGNYGYTFGSGTRLTVV.

V usage is TRBV7-9 and J usage is TRBJ1-1, with D unclear. The germline V and J ends were trimmed by 3 bases and 4 bases, with 15 bases remaining between them. The CDR3 has 15 amino acids. CDR1 and CDR2 (germline): SEHNR, FQNEAQ (reference sequence). The CDR3 sequence: CASSLNAARVTEAFF. The CDR3 bases are TGTGCCAGCAGCTTGAATGCGGCGCGAGTCACTGAAGCTTTCTTT. The complete variable domain, with remaining parts taken from reference TRBV7-9 and TRBJ1-1, reads DTGVSQNPRHKITKRGQNVTFRCDPISEHNRLYWYRQTLGQGPEFLTYFQNEAQLEKSRLLSDRFSAERPKGSFSTLEIQRTEQGDSAMYLCASSLNAARVTEAFFGQGTRLTVV.

This clone was seen a single time. The chain has TRBV7-3 and TRBJ1-2, with TRBD1 matching over 7 bases. V was pared by 5 bases and J by 4 bases, with 13 bases of the junction left unmatched. CDR1 and CDR2 from the germline V gene are SGHTA and FQGTGA. The CDR3 covers 16 residues. The CDR3 DNA sequence: TGTGCCAGCAGCCCAAACCCTCTGACAGGGCTCTATGGCTACACCTTC. Its protein is CASSPNPLTGLYGYTF.

The chain carries TRBV4-1 and TRBJ2-5; 8 nucleotides align to TRBD2. The length of the CDR3 is 15 residues. The J segment lost 5 bases and the V segment lost 1 base, leaving 6 bases of the junction unmatched. Looked up from germline, CDR1 is MGHRA and CDR2 is YSYEKL. The CDR3 sequence is CASSQVLAGSETQYF. CDR3 nucleotide sequence: TGCGCCAGCAGCCAAGTGCTAGCGGGTAGCGAGACCCAGTACTTC.

V usage is TRBV5-5 and J usage is TRBJ2-4; possible D gene TRBD1, 6 bases. Per the germline V gene, CDR1 is SGHKS and CDR2 is YYEKEE (reference sequence). The CDR3 runs 14 residues. V was clipped by 1 base and J by 6 bases, with 11 bases between them. The CDR3 sequence: CASSLSTGPNIQYF. The CDR3 nucleotides are TGTGCCAGCAGCTTGTCAACAGGGCCAAACATTCAGTACTTC.

The gene calls are TRBV6-5 and TRBJ1-4; 8 nucleotides align to TRBD1. With V trimmed by 6 bases and J by 4 bases, 7 bases remained unmatched. CDR3 length: 15 residues. Germline values: CDR1 MNHEY, CDR2 SVGAGI. The CDR3 region has the DNA TGTGCCAGCAGCCGTACAGGGGGATTTAATGAAAAACTGTTTTTT. Its translation is CASSRTGGFNEKLFF.

The chain is built from TRBV18 and TRBJ2-7; TRBD2 is a possible D gene (5 bases). CDR1 is KGHSH, CDR2 LQKENI, per germline. This CDR3 spans 14 amino acids. The germline V and J ends were trimmed by 2 bases and 1 base, with 9 bases remaining between them. The CDR3 DNA is TGTGCCAGCTCACCAGGGAGAAGGTCCTACGAGCAGTACTTC. This encodes CASSPGRRSYEQYF.

V usage is TRBV10-3 and J usage is TRBJ1-2; D possibly corresponds to TRBD1 (5 bases). Germline CDR1 ENHRY, CDR2 SYGVKD. There are 14 residues in the CDR3. The ends were cut back, 8 bases at V and 3 bases at J, with 16 bases in the middle. CDR3 sequence: CAIGPEQAYYGYTF. For the CDR3, the DNA is TGTGCCATCGGACCCGAACAGGCCTACTATGGCTACACCTTC.

The chain carries TRBV18 and TRBJ1-3, with D perhaps TRBD1 (5 bases). This CDR3 has 14 amino acids. Looked up from germline, CDR1 is KGHSH and CDR2 is LQKENI. V lost 2 bases, J lost 3 bases, and 8 bases lay in between. Here the CDR3 DNA reads TGTGCCAGCTCACCAGACAGCTTTGGAAACACCATATATTTT. Its protein product is CASSPDSFGNTIYF.

This clone was observed a few times. The chain employs TRBV4-3 and TRBJ2-2; D possibly corresponds to TRBD1 (6 bases). Per the germline V gene, CDR1 is LGHNA and CDR2 is YSLEER. CDR3 length equals 18 residues. Trimming cost V 0 bases and J 5 bases, with 19 bases left between them. The CDR3 DNA follows: TGCGCCAGCAGCCAAGAGGCTGGACAGCCGTTGAGTACCGGGGAGCTGTTTTTT. Encoded protein: CASSQEAGQPLSTGELFF.

Details on this clone: Other DNA sequences in this sample translate to the same CDR3. This chain links TRBV5-1 with TRBJ2-3, with TRBD1 matching over 9 bases. The germline CDR1 and CDR2 sequences are SGHRS and YFSETQ. The CDR3 consists of 14 residues. Losses at the gene ends were 7 bases for V and 5 bases for J; bases not matched to a gene: 8. The CDR3 sequence is CASATGGEIDTQYF. CDR3 sequence (DNA): TGCGCCAGCGCAACAGGGGGCGAGATAGATACGCAGTATTTT. The complete variable domain, with remaining parts taken from reference TRBV5-1 and TRBJ2-3, reads KAGVTQTPRYLIKTRGQQVTLSCSPISGHRSVSWYQQTPGQGLQFLFEYFSETQRNKGNFPGRFSGRQFSNSRSEMNVSTLELGDSALYLCASATGGEIDTQYFGPGTRLTVL.

The J gene is TRBJ1-3, the V gene TRBV6-5; D perhaps matches TRBD1 (5 bases). V was shortened by 0 bases and J by 0 bases, with 9 bases between the two germline ends. CDR1 and CDR2 from the germline V gene are MNHEY and SVGAGI. The CDR3 is 16 amino acids. The CDR3 region has the DNA TGTGCCAGCAGTTACTCGGTGACAGACTCTGGAAACACCATATATTTT. The encoded protein is CASSYSVTDSGNTIYF.

The J gene is TRBJ2-1, the V gene TRBV10-3, with 7 nucleotides matching TRBD2. The CDR3 runs 16 residues. After removal of 3 bases from V and 1 base from J, the junction contained 6 bases not matched to a gene. Germline V lookup: CDR1 ENHRY, CDR2 SYGVKD. The CDR3 nucleotides read TGTGCCATCAGTGATGTGGGGGGGAATTCCTACAATGAGCAGTTCTTC. This codes for CAISDVGGNSYNEQFF.

V usage is TRBV5-5 and J usage is TRBJ1-5; a weak D match, TRBD1 (5 bases). This CDR3 is 15 amino acids long. Per the germline V gene, CDR1 is SGHKS and CDR2 is YYEKEE (reference sequence). Between the trimmed V and J ends, which lost 3 bases and 3 bases, there was a span of 13 bases. The CDR3 sequence: CASSSDGTPNQPQHF. In DNA, the CDR3 is TGTGCCAGCAGCTCGGACGGGACTCCCAATCAGCCCCAGCATTTT.

The chain has TRBV15 and TRBJ1-5; 10 positions agree with TRBD1. The CDR3 spans 16 residues. J lost 2 bases, V lost 3 bases, and 4 bases had no gene match. CDR1 is LNHNV and CDR2 is YYDKDF in the germline V gene (reference sequence). Here the CDR3 reads CATSRIGTGGNQPQHF. CDR3 sequence (DNA): TGTGCCACCAGCAGGATAGGGACAGGGGGCAATCAGCCCCAGCATTTT.

This chain joins TRBV10-3 and TRBJ2-1, with D maybe TRBD2 (5 bases). The CDR3 length is 12 residues. Trimming left V 11 bases short and J 7 bases short, with 15 bases between. Germline CDR1 is ENHRY and CDR2 is SYGVKD. The CDR3 protein is CAEGVWENEQFF. CDR3 nucleotide sequence: TGTGCCGAAGGTGTTTGGGAGAATGAGCAGTTCTTC.

The chain carries TRBV18 and TRBJ2-5; weak D call: TRBD1 (6 bases). The CDR3 contains 13 residues. The V gene's germline CDR1 is KGHSH and CDR2 LQKENI. The V end lost 6 bases, the J end lost 1 base, and 9 bases lay between the germline ends. CDR3 nucleotide sequence: TGTGCCAGCTCTCAGGACAGCCAAGAGACCCAGTACTTC. It translates to CASSQDSQETQYF.

The V gene is TRBV27, the J gene TRBJ2-7, with 10 bases aligning to TRBD2. V lost 6 bases, J lost 6 bases, and 14 bases stayed unmatched. The CDR3 loop spans 16 amino acids. Germline V CDR1 and CDR2: MNHEY, SMNVEV (reference sequence). CDR3 coding DNA: TGTGCCAGCAGCCGAACGACTAGCGGGTTAACAGTCGAGCAGTACTTC. Protein product: CASSRTTSGLTVEQYF.